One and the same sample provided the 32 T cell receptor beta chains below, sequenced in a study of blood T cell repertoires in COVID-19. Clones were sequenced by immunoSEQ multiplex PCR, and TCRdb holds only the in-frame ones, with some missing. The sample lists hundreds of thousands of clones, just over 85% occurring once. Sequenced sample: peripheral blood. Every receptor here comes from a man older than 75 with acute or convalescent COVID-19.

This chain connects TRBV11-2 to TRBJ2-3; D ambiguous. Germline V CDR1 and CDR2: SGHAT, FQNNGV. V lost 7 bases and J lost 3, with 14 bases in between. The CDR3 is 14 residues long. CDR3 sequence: CASILGYRTDTQYF. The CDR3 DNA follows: TGTGCCAGCATCCTAGGATATAGAACAGATACGCAGTATTTT.

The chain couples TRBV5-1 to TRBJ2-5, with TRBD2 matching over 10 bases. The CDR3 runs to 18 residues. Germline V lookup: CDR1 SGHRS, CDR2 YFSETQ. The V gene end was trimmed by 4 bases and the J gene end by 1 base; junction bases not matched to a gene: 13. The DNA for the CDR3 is TGCGCCAGCAGCCAGCGGGGGCTAGCGGGAGACATCCAAGAGACCCAGTACTTC. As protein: CASSQRGLAGDIQETQYF. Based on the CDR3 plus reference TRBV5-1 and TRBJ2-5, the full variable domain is KAGVTQTPRYLIKTRGQQVTLSCSPISGHRSVSWYQQTPGQGLQFLFEYFSETQRNKGNFPGRFSGRQFSNSRSEMNVSTLELGDSALYLCASSQRGLAGDIQETQYFGPGTRLLVL.

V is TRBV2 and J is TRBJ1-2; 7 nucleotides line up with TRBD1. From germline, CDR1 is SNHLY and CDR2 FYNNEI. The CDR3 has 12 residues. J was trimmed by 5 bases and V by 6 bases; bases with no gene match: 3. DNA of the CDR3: TGTGCCAGCAGCAGACAGGGTTATGGCTACACCTTC. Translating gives CASSRQGYGYTF.

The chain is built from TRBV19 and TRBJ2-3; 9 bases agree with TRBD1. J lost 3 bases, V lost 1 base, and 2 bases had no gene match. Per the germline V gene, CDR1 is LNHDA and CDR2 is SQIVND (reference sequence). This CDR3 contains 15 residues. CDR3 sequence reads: CASSIAQGATDTQYF. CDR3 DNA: TGTGCCAGTAGTATAGCACAGGGGGCAACAGATACGCAGTATTTT.

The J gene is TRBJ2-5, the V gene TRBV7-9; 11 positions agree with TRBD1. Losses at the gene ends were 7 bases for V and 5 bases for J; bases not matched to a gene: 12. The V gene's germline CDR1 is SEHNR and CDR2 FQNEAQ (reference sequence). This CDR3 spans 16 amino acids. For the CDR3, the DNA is TGTGCCAGCACCCCCACTCGGGGGACAGGGGGGGAGACCCAGTACTTC. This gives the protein CASTPTRGTGGETQYF.

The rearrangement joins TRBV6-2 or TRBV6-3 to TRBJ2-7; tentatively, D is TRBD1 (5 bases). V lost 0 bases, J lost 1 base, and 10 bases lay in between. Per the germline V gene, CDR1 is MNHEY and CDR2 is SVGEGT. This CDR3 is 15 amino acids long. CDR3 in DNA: TGTGCCAGCAGTTACTCGATCGGACATTCCTACGAGCAGTACTTC. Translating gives CASSYSIGHSYEQYF.

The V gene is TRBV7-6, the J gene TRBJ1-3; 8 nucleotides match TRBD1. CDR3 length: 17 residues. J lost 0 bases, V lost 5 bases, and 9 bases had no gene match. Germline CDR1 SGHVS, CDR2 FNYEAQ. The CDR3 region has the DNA TGTGCCAGCAGCCGGAGACAGGGGCCATCCTCTGGAAACACCATATATTTT. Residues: CASSRRQGPSSGNTIYF.

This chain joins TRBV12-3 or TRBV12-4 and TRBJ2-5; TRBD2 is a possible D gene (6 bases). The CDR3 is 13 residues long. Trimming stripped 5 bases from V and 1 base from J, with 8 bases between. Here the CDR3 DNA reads TGTGCCAGCAGTGGGGACTCCCAAGAGACCCAGTACTTC. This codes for CASSGDSQETQYF.

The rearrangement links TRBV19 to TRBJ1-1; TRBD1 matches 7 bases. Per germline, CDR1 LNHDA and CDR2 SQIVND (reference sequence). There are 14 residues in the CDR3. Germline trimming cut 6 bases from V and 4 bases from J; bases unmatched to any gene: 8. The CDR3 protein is CASSDDRASTEAFF. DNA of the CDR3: TGTGCCAGTAGCGATGACAGGGCGAGCACTGAAGCTTTCTTT.

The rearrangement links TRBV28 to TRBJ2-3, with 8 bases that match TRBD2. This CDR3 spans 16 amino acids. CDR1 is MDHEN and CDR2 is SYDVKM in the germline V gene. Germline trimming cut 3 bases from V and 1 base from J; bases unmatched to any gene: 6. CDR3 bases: TGTGCCAGCAGTTTGATTCGAGCGGGGGGCACAGATACGCAGTATTTT. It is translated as CASSLIRAGGTDTQYF.

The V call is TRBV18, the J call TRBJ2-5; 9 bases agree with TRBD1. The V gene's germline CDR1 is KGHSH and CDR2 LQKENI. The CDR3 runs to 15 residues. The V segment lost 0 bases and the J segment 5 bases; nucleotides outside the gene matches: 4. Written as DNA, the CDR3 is TGTGCCAGCTCACCACCGGGGACAGGGCGGGAGACCCAGTACTTC. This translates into CASSPPGTGRETQYF.

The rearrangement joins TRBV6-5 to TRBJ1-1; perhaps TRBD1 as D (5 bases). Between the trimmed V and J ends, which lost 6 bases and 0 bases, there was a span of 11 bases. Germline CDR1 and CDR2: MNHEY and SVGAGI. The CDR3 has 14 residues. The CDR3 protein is CASSRSGVNTEAFF. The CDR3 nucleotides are TGTGCCAGCAGCCGGTCGGGGGTGAACACTGAAGCTTTCTTT.

The DNA for the CDR3 is TGTGCCAGCAGTTCTCCCAGGGATTACGAGCAGTACTTC. This translates into CASSSPRDYEQYF. The chain couples TRBV6-5 to TRBJ2-7, with D maybe TRBD1 (5 bases). The V end lost 4 bases, the J end lost 4 bases, and 11 bases lay between the germline ends. The germline V gene has CDR1 MNHEY and CDR2 SVGAGI. The CDR3 has 13 residues.

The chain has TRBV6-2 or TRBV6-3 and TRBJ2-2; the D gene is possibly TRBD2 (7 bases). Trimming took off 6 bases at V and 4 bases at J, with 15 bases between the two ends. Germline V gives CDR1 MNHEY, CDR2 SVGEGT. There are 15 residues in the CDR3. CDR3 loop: CASSPWGGLTGELFF. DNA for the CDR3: TGTGCCAGCAGCCCCTGGGGGGGCCTCACCGGGGAGCTGTTTTTT.

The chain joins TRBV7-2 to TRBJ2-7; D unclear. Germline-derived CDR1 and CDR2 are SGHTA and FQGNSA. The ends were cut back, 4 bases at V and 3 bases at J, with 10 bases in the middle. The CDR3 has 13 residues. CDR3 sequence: CASSSLFGYEQYF. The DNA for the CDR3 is TGTGCCAGCAGCTCCCTTTTCGGCTACGAGCAGTACTTC.

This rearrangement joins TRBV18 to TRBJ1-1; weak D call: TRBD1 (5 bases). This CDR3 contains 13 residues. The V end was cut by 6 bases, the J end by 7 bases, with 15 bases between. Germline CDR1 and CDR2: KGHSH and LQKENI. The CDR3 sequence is CASSQQETLEAFF. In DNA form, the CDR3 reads TGTGCCAGCTCCCAACAGGAGACCCTTGAAGCTTTCTTT.

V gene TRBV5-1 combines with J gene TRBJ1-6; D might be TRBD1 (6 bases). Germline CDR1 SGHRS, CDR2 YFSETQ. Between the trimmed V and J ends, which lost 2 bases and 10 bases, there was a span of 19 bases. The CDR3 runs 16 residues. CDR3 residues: CASSFSSQGSDSPLHF. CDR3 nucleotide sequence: TGCGCCAGCAGCTTTTCGTCACAGGGTAGTGACTCACCCCTCCACTTT. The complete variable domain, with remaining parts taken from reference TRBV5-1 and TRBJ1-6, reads KAGVTQTPRYLIKTRGQQVTLSCSPISGHRSVSWYQQTPGQGLQFLFEYFSETQRNKGNFPGRFSGRQFSNSRSEMNVSTLELGDSALYLCASSFSSQGSDSPLHFGNGTRLTVT.

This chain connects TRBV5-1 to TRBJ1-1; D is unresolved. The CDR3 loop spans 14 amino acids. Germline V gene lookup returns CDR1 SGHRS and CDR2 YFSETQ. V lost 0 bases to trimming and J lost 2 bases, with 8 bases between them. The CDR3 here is CASSLVSENTEAFF. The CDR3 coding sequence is TGCGCCAGCAGCTTGGTATCAGAAAACACTGAAGCTTTCTTT.

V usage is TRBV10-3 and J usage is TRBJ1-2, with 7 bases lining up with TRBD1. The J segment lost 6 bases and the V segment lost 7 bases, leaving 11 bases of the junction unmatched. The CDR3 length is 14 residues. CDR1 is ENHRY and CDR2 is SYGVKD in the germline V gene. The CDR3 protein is CAIMSGAGGNGYTF. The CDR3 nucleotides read TGTGCCATCATGTCCGGGGCAGGGGGGAATGGCTACACCTTC.

CDR3 DNA sequence: TGTGCCAGTAGTATCCCGAATGGGGCTAGCGGGAGATCCGGGGAGCTGTTTTTT. It is translated as CASSIPNGASGRSGELFF. This chain links TRBV19 with TRBJ2-2; 10 nucleotides match TRBD2. Per germline, CDR1 LNHDA and CDR2 SQIVND (reference sequence). The CDR3 spans 18 residues. J gave up 6 bases and V 3 bases, and 13 bases lay outside the gene matches.

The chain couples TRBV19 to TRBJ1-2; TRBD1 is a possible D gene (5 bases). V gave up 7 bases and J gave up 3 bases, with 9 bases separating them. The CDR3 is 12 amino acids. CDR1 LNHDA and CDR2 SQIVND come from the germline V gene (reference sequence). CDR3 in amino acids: CASNAQDYGYTF. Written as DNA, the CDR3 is TGTGCCAGTAACGCACAGGACTATGGCTACACCTTC.

CDR3 sequence: CASTTQGAEQPQHF. CDR3 DNA: TGTGCCAGTACTACACAGGGGGCGGAGCAGCCCCAGCATTTT. This chain uses TRBV19 with TRBJ1-5; 9 bases are a match to TRBD1. Per germline, CDR1 LNHDA and CDR2 SQIVND (reference sequence). After removal of 7 bases from V and 7 bases from J, the junction contained 8 bases not matched to a gene. This CDR3 contains 14 residues.

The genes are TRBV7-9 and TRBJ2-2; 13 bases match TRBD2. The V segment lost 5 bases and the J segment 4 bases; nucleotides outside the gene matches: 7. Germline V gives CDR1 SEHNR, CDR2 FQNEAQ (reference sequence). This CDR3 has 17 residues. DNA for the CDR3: TGTGCCAGCAGCCCGTTGACTAGCGGGGGGCCCACCGGGGAGCTGTTTTTT. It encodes CASSPLTSGGPTGELFF.

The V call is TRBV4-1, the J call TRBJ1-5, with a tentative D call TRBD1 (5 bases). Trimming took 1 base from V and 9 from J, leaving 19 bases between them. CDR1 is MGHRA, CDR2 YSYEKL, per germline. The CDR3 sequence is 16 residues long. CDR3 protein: CASSQGIRASHGPQHF. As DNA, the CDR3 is TGCGCCAGCAGCCAAGGGATCAGGGCTTCCCATGGGCCCCAGCATTTT.

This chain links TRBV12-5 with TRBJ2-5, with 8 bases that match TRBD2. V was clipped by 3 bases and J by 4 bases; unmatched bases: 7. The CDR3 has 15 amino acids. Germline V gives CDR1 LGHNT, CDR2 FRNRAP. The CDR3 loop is CASGFTGGQSETQYF. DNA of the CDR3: TGTGCTAGTGGTTTTACGGGGGGGCAATCAGAGACCCAGTACTTC.

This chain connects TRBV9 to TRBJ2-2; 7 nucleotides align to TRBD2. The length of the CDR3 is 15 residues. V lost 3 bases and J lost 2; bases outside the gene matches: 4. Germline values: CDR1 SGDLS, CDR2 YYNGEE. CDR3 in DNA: TGTGCCAGCAGCGAAGGACTAGGTAACACCGGGGAGCTGTTTTTT. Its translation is CASSEGLGNTGELFF.

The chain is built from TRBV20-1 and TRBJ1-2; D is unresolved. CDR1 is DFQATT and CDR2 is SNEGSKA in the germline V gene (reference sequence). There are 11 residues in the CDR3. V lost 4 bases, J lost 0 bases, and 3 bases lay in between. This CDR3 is CSATANYGYTF. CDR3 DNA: TGCAGTGCTACAGCTAACTATGGCTACACCTTC.

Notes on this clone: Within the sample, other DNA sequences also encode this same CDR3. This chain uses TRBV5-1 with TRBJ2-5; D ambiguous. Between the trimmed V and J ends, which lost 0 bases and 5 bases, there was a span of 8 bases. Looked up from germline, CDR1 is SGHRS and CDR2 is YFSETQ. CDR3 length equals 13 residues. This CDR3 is CASSLGGGETQYF. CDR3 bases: TGCGCCAGCAGCTTGGGAGGCGGCGAGACCCAGTACTTC.

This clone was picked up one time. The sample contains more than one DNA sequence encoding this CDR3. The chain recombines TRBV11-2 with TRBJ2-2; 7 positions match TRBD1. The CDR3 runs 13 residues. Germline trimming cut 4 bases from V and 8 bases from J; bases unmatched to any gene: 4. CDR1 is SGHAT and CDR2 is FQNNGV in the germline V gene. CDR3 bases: TGTGCCAGCAGCTCGACAGGGCCAGGGGAGCTGTTTTTT. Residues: CASSSTGPGELFF. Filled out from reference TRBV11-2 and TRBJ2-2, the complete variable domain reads EAGVAQSPRYKIIEKRQSVAFWCNPISGHATLYWYQQILGQGPKLLIQFQNNGVVDDSQLPKDRFSAERLKGVDSTLKIQPAKLEDSAVYLCASSSTGPGELFFGEGSRLTVL.

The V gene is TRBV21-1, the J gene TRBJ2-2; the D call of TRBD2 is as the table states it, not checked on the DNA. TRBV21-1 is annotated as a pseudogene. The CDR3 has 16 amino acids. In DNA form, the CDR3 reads TGTGCCAGCAGCAAAGCGGGGGGTCCTAACACCGGGGAGCTGTTTTTT. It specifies CASSKAGGPNTGELFF.

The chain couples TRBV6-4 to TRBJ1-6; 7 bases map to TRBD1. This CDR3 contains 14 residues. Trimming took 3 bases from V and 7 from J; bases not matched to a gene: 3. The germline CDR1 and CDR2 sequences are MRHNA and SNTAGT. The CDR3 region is CASSEGRGNSPLHF. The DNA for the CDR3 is TGTGCCAGCAGTGAAGGCAGGGGGAATTCACCCCTCCACTTT.

The CDR3 DNA sequence: TGTGCCAGCAGTTTTTACACAGGTTACACCGGGGAGCTGTTTTTT. Its protein is CASSFYTGYTGELFF. This chain links TRBV2 with TRBJ2-2, with D tentatively TRBD1 (5 bases). CDR1 SNHLY and CDR2 FYNNEI come from the germline V gene. Trimming stripped 5 bases from V and 3 bases from J, with 13 bases between. The CDR3 has 15 amino acids.